What follows is one T cell receptor beta chain and its context. The sample originates from a study of control samples from healthy donors and cancer patients. Profiled with immunoSEQ multiplex PCR; TCRdb holds only in-frame clones, not every one. The top ten clones hold about 7% of a sample with 90,000 to 120,000 clones, approximately 82% of them seen once. Germline V gene lookup returns CDR1 MDHEN and CDR2 SYDVKM. Trimming removed 3 bases from V and 5 bases from J, with 14 bases in between. The CDR3 spans 15 residues. The gene calls are TRBV28 and TRBJ1-5, with D possibly TRBD1 on 6 matching bases. The source is a man in his late teens or twenties in good health. Sequenced sample: blood. The CDR3 here is CASSFGAGDDQPQHF. DNA of the CDR3: TGTGCCAGCAGTTTTGGGGCAGGGGACGATCAGCCCCAGCATTTT.